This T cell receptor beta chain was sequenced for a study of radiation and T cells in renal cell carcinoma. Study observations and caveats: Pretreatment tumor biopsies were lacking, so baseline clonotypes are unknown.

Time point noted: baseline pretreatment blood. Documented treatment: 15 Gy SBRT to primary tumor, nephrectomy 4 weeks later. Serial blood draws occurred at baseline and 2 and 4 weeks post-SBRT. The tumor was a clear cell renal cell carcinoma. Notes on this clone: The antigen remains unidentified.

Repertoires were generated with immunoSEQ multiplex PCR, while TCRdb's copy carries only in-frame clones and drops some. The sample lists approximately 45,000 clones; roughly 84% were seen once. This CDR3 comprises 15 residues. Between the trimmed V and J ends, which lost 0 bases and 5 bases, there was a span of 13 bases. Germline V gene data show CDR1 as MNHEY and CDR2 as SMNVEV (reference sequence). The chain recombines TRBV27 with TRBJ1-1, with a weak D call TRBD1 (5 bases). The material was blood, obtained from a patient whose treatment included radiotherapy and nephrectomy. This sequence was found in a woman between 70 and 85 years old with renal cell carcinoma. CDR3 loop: CASSLSPSGQTEAFF. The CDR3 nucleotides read TGTGCCAGCAGTTTATCACCCTCGGGGCAGACTGAAGCTTTCTTT.